One and the same sample provided the 19 T cell receptor beta chains below, sequenced in a study of somatic mutations in cytotoxic T cells in rheumatoid arthritis. The assay was immunoSEQ multiplex PCR, and TCRdb's table has in-frame clones only and misses some. The repertoire holds 3,600 or so clones, 70% to 85% seen once, with approximately 67% in the top ten. The sample taken for sequencing was CD8+ T cells sorted from blood. The receptors were gathered from a middle-aged man with rheumatoid arthritis.

This clone came up once. This chain uses TRBV9 with TRBJ2-2; TRBD1 matches 11 bases. The CDR3 sequence is 16 residues long. CDR1 SGDLS and CDR2 YYNGEE come from the germline V gene. The junction had 5 bases not matched to a gene; V was cut back by 3 bases and J by 4 bases. DNA for the CDR3: TGTGCCAGCAGCGCCGGACAGGGGGCAAGCACCGGGGAGCTGTTTTTT. The encoded protein is CASSAGQGASTGELFF.

CDR3 sequence: CASSLGQTEAFF. The CDR3 coding sequence is TGTGCCAGCAGTCTAGGACAGACTGAAGCTTTCTTT. The chain links TRBV4-2 to TRBJ1-1, with TRBD1 as a possible D gene (6 bases). Per germline, CDR1 LGHNA and CDR2 YNFKEQ. The CDR3 has 12 residues. With 6 bases removed from V and 5 bases from J, the gap between germline ends came to 10 bases.

The chain uses TRBV7-2 and TRBJ1-3; no definite D call. Germline CDR1 reads SGHTA; CDR2 reads FQGNSA. Trimming stripped 1 base from V and 3 bases from J, with 7 bases between. This CDR3 is built from 14 residues. CDR3 region: CASSLGTGGNTIYF. Written as DNA, the CDR3 is TGTGCCAGCAGCTTAGGTACGGGTGGAAACACCATATATTTT.

The genes are TRBV28 and TRBJ2-7; 10 nucleotides align to TRBD1. V trimming: 8 bases; J trimming: 5 bases; junction bases outside the gene matches: 12. The CDR3 covers 15 residues. Germline V gives CDR1 MDHEN, CDR2 SYDVKM. The CDR3: CASLRGDRGFHEQYF. CDR3 DNA: TGTGCCAGCCTTAGAGGGGACAGGGGATTTCACGAGCAGTACTTC. Using reference TRBV28 and TRBJ2-7 for the parts outside the CDR3, the full variable domain is DVKVTQSSRYLVKRTGEKVFLECVQDMDHENMFWYRQDPGLGLRLIYFSYDVKMKEKGDIPEGYSVSREKKERFSLILESASTNQTSMYLCASLRGDRGFHEQYFGPGTRLTVT.

The J gene is TRBJ1-5, the V gene TRBV30; D is unresolved. With 0 bases removed from V and 0 bases from J, the gap between germline ends came to 9 bases. There are 15 residues in the CDR3. Germline assignment: CDR1 GTSNPN and CDR2 SVGIG (reference sequence). This CDR3 reads CAWSVGVGSNQPQHF. DNA of the CDR3: TGTGCCTGGAGTGTGGGAGTTGGTAGCAATCAGCCCCAGCATTTT.

The chain combines TRBV27 with TRBJ2-7; TRBD2 agrees at 9 bases. CDR1 is MNHEY, CDR2 SMNVEV, per germline (reference sequence). The junction had 7 bases not matched to a gene; V was cut back by 3 bases and J by 7 bases. The CDR3 length is 14 residues. CDR3 sequence (DNA): TGTGCCAGCAGTTTCGGCGGGAGGGCTTGGGAGCAGTACTTC. Translating it yields CASSFGGRAWEQYF.

The genes are TRBV7-8 and TRBJ1-2; 7 positions agree with TRBD1. Germline CDR1 reads SGHVS; CDR2 reads FQNEAQ. The CDR3 is 16 residues long. The V gene end was trimmed by 2 bases and the J gene end by 2 bases; junction bases not matched to a gene: 8. The CDR3 DNA reads as TGTGCCAGCAGCTTATCCTCCGGGACAGTAAACTATGGCTACACCTTC. It translates to CASSLSSGTVNYGYTF.

This chain joins TRBV11-2 and TRBJ2-6; TRBD1 is a possible D gene (5 bases). This CDR3 region has 17 residues. The germline gives CDR1 SGHAT, CDR2 FQNNGV. Trimming took off 3 bases at V and 0 bases at J, with 12 bases between the two ends. CDR3 region: CASSFRRASSGANVLTF. In DNA, the CDR3 is TGTGCCAGCAGCTTCCGCAGGGCTTCCTCTGGGGCCAACGTCCTGACTTTC. The entire variable domain, with the rest obtained from reference TRBV11-2 and TRBJ2-6, is as follows: EAGVAQSPRYKIIEKRQSVAFWCNPISGHATLYWYQQILGQGPKLLIQFQNNGVVDDSQLPKDRFSAERLKGVDSTLKIQPAKLEDSAVYLCASSFRRASSGANVLTFGAGSRLTVL.

The CDR3 sequence: CASSPPGLQETQYF. CDR3 nucleotide sequence: TGTGCCAGCAGCCCGCCGGGACTACAAGAGACCCAGTACTTC. This chain connects TRBV9 to TRBJ2-5; TRBD2 matches 7 bases. The V gene's germline CDR1 is SGDLS and CDR2 YYNGEE. This CDR3 has 14 amino acids. V was pared by 4 bases and J by 2 bases, with 5 bases of the junction left unmatched. The variable domain in full, completed from reference TRBV9 and TRBJ2-5, reads DSGVTQTPKHLITATGQRVTLRCSPRSGDLSVYWYQQSLDQGLQFLIQYYNGEERAKGNILERFSAQQFPDLHSELNLSSLELGDSALYFCASSPPGLQETQYFGPGTRLLVL.

This clone was counted a single time. J is TRBJ2-6 and V is TRBV7-9, with 14 bases fitting TRBD2. The V and J ends lost 5 bases and 2 bases, in that order; junction bases with no gene match: 5. The CDR3 is 18 amino acids. Germline assignment: CDR1 SEHNR and CDR2 FQNEAQ (reference sequence). The CDR3 bases are TGTGCCAGCAGCCTAGGACTAGCGGGAGGTGCTGGGGCCAACGTCCTGACTTTC. Protein sequence: CASSLGLAGGAGANVLTF.

This chain links TRBV13 with TRBJ2-7; 8 nucleotides align to TRBD1. The CDR3 runs to 15 residues. CDR1 and CDR2 (germline): PRHDT, FYEKMQ (reference sequence). With V trimmed by 3 bases and J by 5 bases, 9 bases remained unmatched. The CDR3 coding sequence is TGTGCCAGCAGCTTGGCCGGGACAGGTTCGGACGAGCAGTACTTC. It yields the protein CASSLAGTGSDEQYF.

This clone was seen only a few times. The chain combines TRBV29-1 with TRBJ2-1; 7 bases are shared with TRBD2. In germline, CDR1 is SQVTM, CDR2 ANQGSEA. V lost 0 bases, J lost 0 bases, and 8 bases stayed unmatched. This CDR3 has 17 residues. CDR3 loop: CSVEEVGGPSSYNEQFF. The DNA of the CDR3 is TGCAGCGTTGAAGAAGTGGGAGGGCCTAGCTCCTACAATGAGCAGTTCTTC.

This clone has only one observation. CDR3 residues: CASSLTLLSQGAKTEAFF. For the CDR3, the DNA is TGTGCCAGCAGCTTAACCCTTTTGTCTCAGGGGGCGAAGACTGAAGCTTTCTTT. This chain connects TRBV7-3 to TRBJ1-1; 8 positions match TRBD1. Germline loops: CDR1 SGHTA, CDR2 FQGTGA. CDR3 size: 18 residues. The junction had 14 bases not matched to a gene; V was cut back by 0 bases and J by 5 bases.

J is TRBJ2-5 and V is TRBV27, with D hard to call. The CDR3 has 16 residues. The V end lost 7 bases, the J end lost 0 bases, and 18 bases lay between the germline ends. Germline values: CDR1 MNHEY, CDR2 SMNVEV (reference sequence). The CDR3 region is CASKLSWRNNQETQYF. The CDR3 nucleotides are TGTGCCAGCAAGCTCTCTTGGAGAAACAACCAAGAGACCCAGTACTTC.

V gene TRBV5-1 combines with J gene TRBJ2-3; the match to TRBD2 covers 9 bases. The V segment lost 5 bases and the J segment 1 base; nucleotides outside the gene matches: 2. Per the germline V gene, CDR1 is SGHRS and CDR2 is YFSETQ. The CDR3 has 14 residues. The CDR3 DNA reads TGCGCCAGCAGAAAGCGGGAGGGCACAGATACGCAGTATTTT. It codes for CASRKREGTDTQYF.

V usage is TRBV28 and J usage is TRBJ2-1; a weak D match, TRBD2 (5 bases). V was cut by 6 bases and J by 0 bases, with 15 bases left in between. This CDR3 spans 16 amino acids. Germline assignment: CDR1 MDHEN and CDR2 SYDVKM. In nucleotides, the CDR3 is TGTGCCAGCAGCGGAACTAGACCTCCCTCCTACAATGAGCAGTTCTTC. It codes for CASSGTRPPSYNEQFF.

The sample holds one count of this clone. V is TRBV27 and J is TRBJ2-7, with 7 bases matching TRBD1. J lost 3 bases, V lost 3 bases, and 5 bases had no gene match. This CDR3 region has 14 residues. Germline V lookup: CDR1 MNHEY, CDR2 SMNVEV (reference sequence). CDR3 in amino acids: CASSFYRGVYEQYF. The DNA for the CDR3 is TGTGCCAGCAGTTTTTACAGGGGTGTCTACGAGCAGTACTTC.

The V and J genes are TRBV9 and TRBJ1-1; a weak D match, TRBD1 (6 bases). Germline lookup yields CDR1 SGDLS and CDR2 YYNGEE. Deletions cut 3 bases from V and 5 bases from J, with 17 bases between. The CDR3 loop spans 15 amino acids. This chain's CDR3 is CASSASYREGTEAFF. DNA of the CDR3: TGTGCCAGCAGCGCTAGTTACAGGGAGGGGACTGAAGCTTTCTTT.

Here the CDR3 reads CASSLLGQGLYEQYF. CDR3 nucleotides: TGTGCCAGCAGCTTACTCGGACAGGGGCTCTACGAGCAGTACTTC. The chain employs TRBV7-6 and TRBJ2-7, with 9 bases matching TRBD1. The V gene's germline CDR1 is SGHVS and CDR2 FNYEAQ. The CDR3 totals 15 residues. Trimming cost V 2 bases and J 3 bases; bases outside gene matches: 5. The full variable domain, its missing parts supplied by reference TRBV7-6 and TRBJ2-7, is GAGVSQSPRYKVTKRGQDVALRCDPISGHVSLYWYRQALGQGPEFLTYFNYEAQQDKSGLPNDRFSAERPEGSISTLTIQRTEQRDSAMYRCASSLLGQGLYEQYFGPGTRLTVT.